This entry lists 19 T cell receptor beta chains sequenced from one sample in a study of identical twins. TCRdb re-analysed the 5' RACE reads in MiXCR, keeping a single row per CDR3 protein. The table records under 350,000 distinct CDR3 sequences, 8% to 9.5% of them present only once. The sample was also linked to a second study, of yellow fever vaccine responses in identical twins.

The material sequenced was CD8+ T cells sorted from blood. The receptors stem from a woman aged 18-30 years in good health.

This clonotype occurred many times. The chain recombines TRBV14 with TRBJ2-1; D gene ambiguous. The V and J ends lost 2 bases and 7 bases respectively, with 9 bases between them. This CDR3 comprises 13 residues. Germline CDR1 is SGHDN and CDR2 is FVKESK. CDR3 coding DNA: TGTGCCAGCAGCCAAATAGAGGTTAATGAGCAGTTCTTC. This encodes CASSQIEVNEQFF.

This clonotype was observed a handful of times. The rearrangement links TRBV25-1 to TRBJ1-3; D might be TRBD1 (5 bases). Germline V CDR1 and CDR2: MGHDK, SYGVNS. The CDR3 has 16 amino acids. V lost 1 base to trimming and J lost 0 bases, with 10 bases between them. CDR3 protein: CASSEFPDTSGNTIYF. The CDR3 DNA is TGTGCCAGCAGTGAATTCCCGGACACCTCTGGAAACACCATATATTTT.

V gene TRBV7-6 combines with J gene TRBJ2-7, with 7 positions matching TRBD1. CDR3 length: 14 amino acids. Germline assignment: CDR1 SGHVS and CDR2 FNYEAQ. V trimming: 5 bases; J trimming: 2 bases; junction bases outside the gene matches: 6. The CDR3 DNA is TGTGCCAGCAGCCCCGGGACAGATACCTACGAGCAGTACTTC. Translated: CASSPGTDTYEQYF.

This clonotype was observed many times. The rearrangement uses TRBV4-2 and TRBJ2-1, with TRBD2 matching 10 bases. This CDR3 has 15 residues. Germline assignment: CDR1 LGHNA and CDR2 YNFKEQ. After removal of 0 bases from V and 9 bases from J, the junction contained 5 bases not matched to a gene. The CDR3 loop is CASSQEASGSGEQFF. CDR3 DNA: TGTGCCAGCAGCCAAGAGGCTAGCGGGAGTGGTGAGCAGTTCTTC.

The rearrangement uses TRBV14 and TRBJ2-1; D gene unclear. Trimming left V 5 bases short and J 0 bases short, with 5 bases between. Germline-derived CDR1 and CDR2 are SGHDN and FVKESK. CDR3 length: 13 amino acids. Here the CDR3 reads CASSTDSYNEQFF. The CDR3 DNA sequence: TGTGCCAGCAGCACGGACTCCTACAATGAGCAGTTCTTC.

This clonotype was seen many times. The V gene is TRBV14, the J gene TRBJ2-5; the D gene is possibly TRBD1 (5 bases). CDR3 length equals 16 residues. Germline loops: CDR1 SGHDN, CDR2 FVKESK. V shed 0 bases and J shed 5 bases, with 16 bases lying between them. The CDR3 reads CASSQDEPGKGETQYF. Written as DNA, the CDR3 is TGTGCCAGCAGCCAAGACGAACCAGGGAAAGGGGAGACCCAGTACTTC. Drawing the rest from reference TRBV14 and TRBJ2-5, the complete variable domain is EAGVTQFPSHSVIEKGQTVTLRCDPISGHDNLYWYRRVMGKEIKFLLHFVKESKQDESGMPNNRFLAERTGGTYSTLKVQPAELEDSGVYFCASSQDEPGKGETQYFGPGTRLLVL.

This clonotype was recorded many times. The rearrangement joins TRBV7-9 to TRBJ2-7; the match to TRBD2 covers 11 bases. The CDR3 is 13 residues long. Germline values: CDR1 SEHNR, CDR2 FQNEAQ (reference sequence). The V and J ends lost 6 bases and 3 bases, in that order; junction bases with no gene match: 1. CDR3 amino acids: CASSTSGSYEQYF. The DNA of the CDR3 is TGTGCCAGCAGTACTAGCGGGAGCTACGAGCAGTACTTC.

This clonotype was observed a few times. A junction end diverges from the germline sequence, so it may reflect a read error. The V gene is TRBV7-9, the J gene TRBJ2-5; D is perhaps TRBD1 (6 bases). CDR1 is SEHNR, CDR2 FQNEAQ, per germline (reference sequence). This CDR3 contains 16 residues. The CDR3 loop reads CASSLAPGRGQETQYF. The CDR3 DNA follows: TGTGCCAGCAGCTTAGCCCCCGGCAGGGGACAAGAGACCCAGTACTTT.

CDR3 DNA: TGTGCCACCAGTGATTGGCAGGGCTCCTACAATGAGCAGTTCTTC. Protein: CATSDWQGSYNEQFF. This rearrangement joins TRBV24-1 to TRBJ2-1, with D perhaps matching TRBD1 (5 bases). With 2 bases removed from V and 0 bases from J, the gap between germline ends came to 7 bases. Germline CDR1 reads KGHDR; CDR2 reads SFDVKD. CDR3 length: 15 residues.

This clonotype appeared a few times. V is TRBV7-9 and J is TRBJ1-2, with D uncertain. CDR1 and CDR2 from the germline V gene are SEHNR and FQNEAQ (reference sequence). The V end lost 2 bases, the J end lost 4 bases, and 11 bases lay between the germline ends. This CDR3 region has 14 residues. CDR3 DNA: TGTGCCAGCAGCTTACTACAGCCCCCCTATGGCTACACCTTC. This sequence encodes CASSLLQPPYGYTF.

This clonotype was picked up many times. The chain's CDR3 is CASRDGELFF. The CDR3 bases are TGTGCCAGCAGGGACGGGGAGCTGTTTTTT. This rearrangement joins TRBV6-2 or TRBV6-3 to TRBJ2-2, with no clear D. The germline CDR1 and CDR2 sequences are MNHEY and SVGEGT. Deletions cut 6 bases from V and 7 bases from J, with 3 bases between. The CDR3 is 10 amino acids.

The table lists this clonotype with a few counts. V usage is TRBV20-1 and J usage is TRBJ2-7; D might be TRBD2 (5 bases). Trimming removed 1 base at V and 3 bases at J, with 19 bases between. CDR1 and CDR2 from the germline V gene are DFQATT and SNEGSKA (reference sequence). This CDR3 has 16 amino acids. CDR3 nucleotide sequence: TGCAGTGCTAGAGTTTTTGGTGGGAGTCTAAACTACGAGCAGTACTTC. Translated: CSARVFGGSLNYEQYF.

This clonotype was observed a handful of times. This rearrangement joins TRBV6-2 or TRBV6-3 to TRBJ2-1; TRBD2 matches 15 bases. V lost 2 bases, J lost 4 bases, and 6 bases stayed unmatched. The CDR3 runs 18 residues. CDR1 and CDR2 (germline): MNHEY, SVGEGT. The CDR3 DNA is TGTGCCAGCAGTTACCCCACCGGGACTAGCGGGAGGTACAATGAGCAGTTCTTC. It yields the protein CASSYPTGTSGRYNEQFF.

This chain's CDR3 is CASSEALVSYEQYF. CDR3 in DNA: TGTGCCAGCAGTGAGGCACTGGTATCCTACGAGCAGTACTTC. The V gene is TRBV6-1, the J gene TRBJ2-7; the D is unclear. Trimming stripped 3 bases from V and 1 base from J, with 10 bases between. The CDR3 extends over 14 amino acids. Germline V gene lookup returns CDR1 MNHNS and CDR2 SASEGT.

This clonotype was detected a few times. DNA for the CDR3: TGTGCCAGCAGCTTGGGCATACTCTACGAGCAGTACTTC. Residues: CASSLGILYEQYF. The chain carries TRBV7-8 and TRBJ2-7; D gene unclear. The V end lost 3 bases, the J end lost 3 bases, and 9 bases lay between the germline ends. This CDR3 has 13 residues. Looked up from germline, CDR1 is SGHVS and CDR2 is FQNEAQ.

The chain employs TRBV5-6 and TRBJ1-1; 7 bases map to TRBD1. CDR3 size: 14 residues. V shed 2 bases and J 11 bases; nucleotides not matched to a gene: 12. In germline, CDR1 is SGHDT, CDR2 YYEEEE. CDR3 bases: TGTGCCAGCAGCTTTAGACAGGGTGGAGAGTCCGCTTTCTTT. Residues: CASSFRQGGESAFF. Full variable domain (outside the CDR3, taken from reference TRBV5-6 and TRBJ1-1): DAGVTQSPTHLIKTRGQQVTLRCSPKSGHDTVSWYQQALGQGPQFIFQYYEEEERQRGNFPDRFSGHQFPNYSSELNVNALLLGDSALYLCASSFRQGGESAFFGQGTRLTVV.

This clonotype was picked up many times. The rearrangement joins TRBV12-3 or TRBV12-4 to TRBJ2-1; 10 bases match TRBD1. Trimming at V came to 3 bases and at J to 3 bases, leaving 2 bases not matched to a gene. The CDR3 is 15 residues long. CDR3 coding DNA: TGTGCCAGCAGTTTCAGGACAGGGGGCTACAATGAGCAGTTCTTC. Translation: CASSFRTGGYNEQFF.

This chain uses TRBV27 with TRBJ2-3; 8 nucleotides align to TRBD2. Germline values: CDR1 MNHEY, CDR2 SMNVEV (reference sequence). Unmatched junction bases numbered 13, after V lost 4 bases and J lost 4 bases. CDR3 length equals 17 residues. This CDR3 is CASSSLPAGVGADTQYF. For the CDR3, the DNA is TGTGCCAGCAGTTCCCTACCAGCGGGAGTGGGCGCAGATACGCAGTATTTT.

This clonotype showed up just a few times. This rearrangement joins TRBV30 to TRBJ2-7; the D is unclear. The V gene lost 7 bases and the J gene lost 2 bases, with 21 bases spanning the gap. CDR1 and CDR2 from the germline V gene are GTSNPN and SVGIG (reference sequence). The CDR3 runs to 15 residues. The CDR3 reads CAFAITQQFPYEQYF. The CDR3 DNA reads as TGTGCCTTCGCGATTACCCAACAGTTTCCCTACGAGCAGTACTTC.